What follows describes a single T cell receptor (beta chain). The read is 3 residues too short to cover the CDR3 end, so that end is filled in from the germline J gene. V was pared by 6 bases and J by 5 bases, with 10 bases between. Germline V gene sequence: CDR1 LNHDA, CDR2 SQIVND (reference sequence). There are 13 residues in the CDR3. The data were produced by immunoSEQ multiplex PCR, yet TCRdb's version contains in-frame clones alone and is incomplete. The sample holds roughly 48,000 clones. The record originates from a study of T cells in women clearing cervical HPV infection. The source is a woman between 18 and 69 years old with a cervical HPV16 infection that either progressed to CIN3+ or cleared (not recorded which). The chain recombines TRBV19 with TRBJ2-2; TRBD2 might be the D (6 bases). The sample taken for sequencing was blood buffy coat. CDR3 loop: CASRTGVTGELFF. Incomplete CDR3 DNA: TGTGCCAGTAGGACGGGGGTGACCGGGGAG.